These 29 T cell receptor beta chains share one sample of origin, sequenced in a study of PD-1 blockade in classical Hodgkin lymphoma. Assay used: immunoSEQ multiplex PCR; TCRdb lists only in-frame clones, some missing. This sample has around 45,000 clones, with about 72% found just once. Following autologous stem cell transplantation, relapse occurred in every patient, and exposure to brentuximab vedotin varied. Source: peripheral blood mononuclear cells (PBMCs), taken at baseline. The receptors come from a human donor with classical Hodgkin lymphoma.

The CDR3 spells CASRVLYEQYF. CDR3 nucleotide sequence: TGTGCCAGCCGGGTGCTTTACGAGCAGTACTTC. The chain combines TRBV6-1 with TRBJ2-7; D is ambiguous. Germline V lookup: CDR1 MNHNS, CDR2 SASEGT. Trimming cost V 8 bases and J 4 bases, with 9 bases left between them. CDR3 length: 11 amino acids.

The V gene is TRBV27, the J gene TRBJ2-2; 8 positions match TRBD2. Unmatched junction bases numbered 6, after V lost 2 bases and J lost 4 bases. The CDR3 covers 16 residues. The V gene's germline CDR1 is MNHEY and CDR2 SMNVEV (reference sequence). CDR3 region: CASSLELAGRTGELFF. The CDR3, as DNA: TGTGCCAGCAGTTTAGAATTAGCGGGACGCACCGGGGAGCTGTTTTTT.

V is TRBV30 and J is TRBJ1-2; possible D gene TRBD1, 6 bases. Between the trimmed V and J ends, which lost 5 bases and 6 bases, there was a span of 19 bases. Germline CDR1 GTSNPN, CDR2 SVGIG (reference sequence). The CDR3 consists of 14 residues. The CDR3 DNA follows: TGTGCCTGGCACTCGGGGCAGGGGACTCATGGCTACACCTTC. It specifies CAWHSGQGTHGYTF.

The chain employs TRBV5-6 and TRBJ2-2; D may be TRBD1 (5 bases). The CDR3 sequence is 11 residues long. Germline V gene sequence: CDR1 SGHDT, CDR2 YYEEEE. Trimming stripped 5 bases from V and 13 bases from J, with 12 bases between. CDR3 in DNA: TGTGCCAGCAGTAGGGGCCTCGGGCTGTTTTTT. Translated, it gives CASSRGLGLFF.

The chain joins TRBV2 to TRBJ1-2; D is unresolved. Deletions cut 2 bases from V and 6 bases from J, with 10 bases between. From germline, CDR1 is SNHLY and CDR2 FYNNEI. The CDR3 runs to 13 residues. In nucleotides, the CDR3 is TGTGCCAGCAGTGAATTGGGTAGCGATGGCTACACCTTC. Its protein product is CASSELGSDGYTF.

The chain's CDR3 is CASSPYHSDGPNTGELFF. The DNA of the CDR3 is TGTGCCAGCAGCCCCTACCACTCCGACGGACCGAACACCGGGGAGCTGTTTTTT. The rearrangement uses TRBV13 and TRBJ2-2, with D hard to call. Germline V CDR1 and CDR2: PRHDT, FYEKMQ (reference sequence). The V gene lost 5 bases and the J gene lost 0 bases, with 19 bases spanning the gap. The CDR3 totals 18 residues.

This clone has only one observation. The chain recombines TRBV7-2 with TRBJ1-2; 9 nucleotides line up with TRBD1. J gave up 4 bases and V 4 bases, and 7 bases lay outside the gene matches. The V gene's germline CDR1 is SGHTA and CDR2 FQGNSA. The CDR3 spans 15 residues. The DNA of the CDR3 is TGTGCCAGCAGCTCCTACAGGGGGCCTGCCTATGGCTACACCTTC. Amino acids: CASSSYRGPAYGYTF.

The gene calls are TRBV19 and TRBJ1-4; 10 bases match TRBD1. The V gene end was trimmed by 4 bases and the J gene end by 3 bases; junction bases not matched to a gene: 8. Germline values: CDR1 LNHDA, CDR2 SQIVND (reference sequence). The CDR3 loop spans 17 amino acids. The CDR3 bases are TGTGCCAGTAGTACCCGGGACAGGGGTTACTCTAATGAAAAACTGTTTTTT. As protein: CASSTRDRGYSNEKLFF.

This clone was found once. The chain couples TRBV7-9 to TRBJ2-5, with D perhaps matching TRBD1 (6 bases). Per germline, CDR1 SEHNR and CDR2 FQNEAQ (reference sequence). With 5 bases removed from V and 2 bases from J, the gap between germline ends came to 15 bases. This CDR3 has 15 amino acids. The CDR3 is CASSQRLGQQETQYF. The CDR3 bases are TGTGCCAGCAGCCAACGGCTGGGACAACAAGAGACCCAGTACTTC.

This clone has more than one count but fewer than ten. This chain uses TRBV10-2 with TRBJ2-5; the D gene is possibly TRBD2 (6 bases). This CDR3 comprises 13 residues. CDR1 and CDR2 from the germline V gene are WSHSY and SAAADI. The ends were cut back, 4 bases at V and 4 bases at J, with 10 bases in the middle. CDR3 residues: CASSGRDRETQYF. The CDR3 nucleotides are TGCGCCAGCAGTGGGAGGGATCGAGAGACCCAGTACTTC.

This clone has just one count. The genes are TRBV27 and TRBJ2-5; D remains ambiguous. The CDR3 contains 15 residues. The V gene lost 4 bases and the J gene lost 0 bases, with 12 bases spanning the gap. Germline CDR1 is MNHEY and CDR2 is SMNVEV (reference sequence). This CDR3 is CASSSSLKYQETQYF. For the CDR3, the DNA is TGTGCCAGCAGTTCTTCTTTAAAGTACCAAGAGACCCAGTACTTC.

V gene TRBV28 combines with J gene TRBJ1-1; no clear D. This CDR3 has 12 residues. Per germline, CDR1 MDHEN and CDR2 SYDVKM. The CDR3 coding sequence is TGTGGTTCGCGGTATGGGAACACTGAAGCTTTCTTT. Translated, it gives CGSRYGNTEAFF. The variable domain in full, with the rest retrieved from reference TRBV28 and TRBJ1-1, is DVKVTQSSRYLVKRTGEKVFLECVQDMDHENMFWYRQDPGLGLRLIYFSYDVKMKEKGDIPEGYSVSREKKERFSLILESASTNQTSMYLCGSRYGNTEAFFGQGTRLTVV.

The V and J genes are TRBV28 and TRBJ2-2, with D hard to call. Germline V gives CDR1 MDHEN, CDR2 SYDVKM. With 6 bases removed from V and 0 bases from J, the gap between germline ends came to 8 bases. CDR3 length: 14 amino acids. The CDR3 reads CASSILPNTGELFF. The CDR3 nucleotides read TGTGCCAGCAGCATACTACCGAACACCGGGGAGCTGTTTTTT.

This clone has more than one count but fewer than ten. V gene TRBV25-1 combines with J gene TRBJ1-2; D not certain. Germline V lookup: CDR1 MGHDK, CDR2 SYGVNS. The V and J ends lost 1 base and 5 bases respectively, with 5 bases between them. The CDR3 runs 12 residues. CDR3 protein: CASSESQYGYTF. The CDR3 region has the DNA TGTGCCAGCAGTGAATCGCAGTATGGCTACACCTTC.

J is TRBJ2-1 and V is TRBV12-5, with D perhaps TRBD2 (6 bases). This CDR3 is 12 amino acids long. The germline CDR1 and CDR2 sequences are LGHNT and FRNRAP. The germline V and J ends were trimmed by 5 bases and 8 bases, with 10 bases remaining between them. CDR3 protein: CASGTAGHEQFF. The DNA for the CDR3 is TGTGCTAGTGGTACGGCGGGGCATGAGCAGTTCTTC.

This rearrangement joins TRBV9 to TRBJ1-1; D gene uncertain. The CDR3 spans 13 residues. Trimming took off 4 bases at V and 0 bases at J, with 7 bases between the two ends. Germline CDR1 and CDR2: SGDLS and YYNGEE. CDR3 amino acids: CASSSHMNTEAFF. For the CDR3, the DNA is TGTGCCAGCAGCTCACACATGAACACTGAAGCTTTCTTT. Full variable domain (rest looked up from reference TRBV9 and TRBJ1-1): DSGVTQTPKHLITATGQRVTLRCSPRSGDLSVYWYQQSLDQGLQFLIQYYNGEERAKGNILERFSAQQFPDLHSELNLSSLELGDSALYFCASSSHMNTEAFFGQGTRLTVV.

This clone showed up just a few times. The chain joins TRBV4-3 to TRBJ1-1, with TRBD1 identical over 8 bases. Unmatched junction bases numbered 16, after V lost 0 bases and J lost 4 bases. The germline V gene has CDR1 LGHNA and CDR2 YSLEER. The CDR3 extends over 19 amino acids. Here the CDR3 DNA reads TGCGCCAGCAGCCAAGATCAGGTGGGGCAGGGGGCGGGTAGCACTGAAGCTTTCTTT. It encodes CASSQDQVGQGAGSTEAFF.

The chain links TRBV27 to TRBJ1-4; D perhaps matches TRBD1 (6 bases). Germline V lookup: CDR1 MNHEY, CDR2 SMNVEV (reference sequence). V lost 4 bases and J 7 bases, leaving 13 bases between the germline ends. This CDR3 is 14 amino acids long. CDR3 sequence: CASSSKTGFEKLFF. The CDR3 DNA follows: TGTGCCAGCAGTTCAAAGACAGGTTTTGAAAAACTGTTTTTT.

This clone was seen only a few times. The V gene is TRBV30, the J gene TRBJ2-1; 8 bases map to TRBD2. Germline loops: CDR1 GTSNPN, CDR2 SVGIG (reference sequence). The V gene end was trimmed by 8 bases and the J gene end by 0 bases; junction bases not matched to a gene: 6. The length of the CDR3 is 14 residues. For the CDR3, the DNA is TGTGCCGAGACTAGCGCCAGCTCCTACAATGAGCAGTTCTTC. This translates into CAETSASSYNEQFF. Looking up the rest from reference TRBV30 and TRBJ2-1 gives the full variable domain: SQTIHQWPATLVQPVGSPLSLECTVEGTSNPNLYWYRQAAGRGLQLLFYSVGIGQISSEVPQNLSASRPQDRQFILSSKKLLLSDSGFYLCAETSASSYNEQFFGPGTRLTVL.

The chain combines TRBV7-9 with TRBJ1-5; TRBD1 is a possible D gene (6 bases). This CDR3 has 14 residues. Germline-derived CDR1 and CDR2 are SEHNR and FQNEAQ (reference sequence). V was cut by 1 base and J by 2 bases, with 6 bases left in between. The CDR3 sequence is CASSLEGGNQPQHF. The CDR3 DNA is TGTGCCAGCAGCTTAGAGGGGGGCAATCAGCCCCAGCATTTT.

Here the CDR3 reads CASSGGRVSGANVLTF. Written as DNA, the CDR3 is TGTGCCAGCAGCGGGGGTCGGGTCTCTGGGGCCAACGTCCTGACTTTC. The chain employs TRBV28 and TRBJ2-6; D possibly corresponds to TRBD2 (6 bases). Between the trimmed V and J ends, which lost 6 bases and 0 bases, there was a span of 12 bases. The V gene's germline CDR1 is MDHEN and CDR2 SYDVKM. The CDR3 sequence is 16 residues long.

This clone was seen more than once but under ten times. The CDR3 loop is CASSLWVIGEAEAFF. In DNA form, the CDR3 reads TGTGCCAGCAGTTTATGGGTAATCGGGGAGGCTGAAGCTTTCTTT. The chain couples TRBV28 to TRBJ1-1; D gene unclear. The CDR3 extends over 15 amino acids. Germline CDR1 is MDHEN and CDR2 is SYDVKM. V was clipped by 0 bases and J by 6 bases, with 14 bases between them.

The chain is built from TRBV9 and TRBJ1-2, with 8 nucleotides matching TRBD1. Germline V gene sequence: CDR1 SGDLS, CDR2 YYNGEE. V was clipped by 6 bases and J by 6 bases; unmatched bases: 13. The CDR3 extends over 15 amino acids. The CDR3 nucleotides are TGTGCCAGCACCCAAGGGCAGGGGGCGAGTAATGGCTACACCTTC. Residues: CASTQGQGASNGYTF. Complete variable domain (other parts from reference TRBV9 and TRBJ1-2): DSGVTQTPKHLITATGQRVTLRCSPRSGDLSVYWYQQSLDQGLQFLIQYYNGEERAKGNILERFSAQQFPDLHSELNLSSLELGDSALYFCASTQGQGASNGYTFGSGTRLTVV.

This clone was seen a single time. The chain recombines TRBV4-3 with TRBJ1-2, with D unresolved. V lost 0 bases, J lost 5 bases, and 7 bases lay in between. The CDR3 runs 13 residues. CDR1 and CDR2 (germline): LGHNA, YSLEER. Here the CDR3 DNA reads TGCGCCAGCAGCCAAGACAGTCGGTATGGCTACACCTTC. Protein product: CASSQDSRYGYTF.

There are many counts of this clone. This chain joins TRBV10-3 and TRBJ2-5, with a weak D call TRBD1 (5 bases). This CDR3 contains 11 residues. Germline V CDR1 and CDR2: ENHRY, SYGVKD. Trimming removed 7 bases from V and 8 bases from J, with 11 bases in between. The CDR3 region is CAINLRGTQYF. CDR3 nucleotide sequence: TGTGCCATCAATTTAAGGGGAACCCAGTACTTC.

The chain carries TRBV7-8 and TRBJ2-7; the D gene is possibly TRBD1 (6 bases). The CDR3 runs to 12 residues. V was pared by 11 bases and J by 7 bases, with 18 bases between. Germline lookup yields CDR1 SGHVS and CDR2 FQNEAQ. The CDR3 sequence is CAPTQSQGEQYF. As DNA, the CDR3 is TGTGCCCCGACCCAATCCCAGGGGGAGCAGTACTTC.

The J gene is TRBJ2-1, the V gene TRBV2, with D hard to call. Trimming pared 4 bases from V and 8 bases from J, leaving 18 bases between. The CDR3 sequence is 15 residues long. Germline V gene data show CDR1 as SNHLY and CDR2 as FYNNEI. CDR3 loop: CASSVVPQPGDEQFF. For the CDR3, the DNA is TGTGCCAGCAGTGTGGTGCCCCAGCCTGGGGATGAGCAGTTCTTC.

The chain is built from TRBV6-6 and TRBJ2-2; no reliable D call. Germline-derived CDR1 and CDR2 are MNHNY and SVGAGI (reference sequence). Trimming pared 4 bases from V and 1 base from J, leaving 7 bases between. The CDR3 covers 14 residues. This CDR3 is CASSLVQNTGELFF. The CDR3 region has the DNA TGTGCCAGCAGTTTGGTACAGAACACCGGGGAGCTGTTTTTT.

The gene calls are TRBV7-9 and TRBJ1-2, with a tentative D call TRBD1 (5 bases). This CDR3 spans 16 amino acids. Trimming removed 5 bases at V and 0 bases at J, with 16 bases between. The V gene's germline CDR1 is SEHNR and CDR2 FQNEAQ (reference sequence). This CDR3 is CASSPQTVMPNYGYTF. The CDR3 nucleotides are TGTGCCAGCAGCCCACAGACAGTAATGCCTAACTATGGCTACACCTTC.